The clone carrying this T cell receptor (beta chain) was counted between two and nine times. MiXCR was run by TCRdb on the RT-PCR reads, yielding one entry per CDR3 protein. The sample has 190,000 or so distinct CDR3 sequences; around two fifths are singletons. This record belongs to a study of patients and donors after allogeneic stem cell transplantation. Germline CDR1 MGHDK, CDR2 SYGVNS. Trimming left V 0 bases short and J 7 bases short, with 7 bases between. This CDR3 has 14 residues. The sample was blood, either unsorted or a sorted T cell fraction (not recorded which). The TCR was taken from a human donor who was either an allogeneic HSCT recipient or a stem cell or donor lymphocyte infusion donor (not recorded which). It is not recorded whose cells these are; they may come from a transplant donor. V is TRBV25-1 and J is TRBJ1-6; D remains ambiguous. CDR3 amino acids: CASSEYGNNSPLHF. CDR3 DNA sequence: TGTGCCAGCAGTGAATACGGCAACAATTCACCCCTCCACTTT.